Sequencing of this TCR beta chain was carried out in a study of shared clonotypes between healthy human individuals. Here immunoSEQ multiplex PCR was the method, and the copy in TCRdb shows in-frame clones only, minus some. The table records millions of clones, around nine tenths of them present only once. Notes on this clone: Other DNA sequences in this sample translate to the same CDR3.

In germline, CDR1 is SGDLS, CDR2 YYNGEE. The trim removed 4 bases at V and 1 base at J, leaving 4 bases unmatched. The CDR3 has 15 amino acids. Sample: naive CD4+ T cells sorted from blood. The subset here: CD45RA+ positively selected. The origin of this receptor is a man aged 18-30 years in good health. This rearrangement joins TRBV9 to TRBJ2-2, with 7 positions matching TRBD1. The CDR3 here is CASSPRTGNTGELFF. CDR3 coding DNA: TGTGCCAGCAGCCCGAGGACAGGGAACACCGGGGAGCTGTTTTTT.